This T cell receptor (beta chain) is from a study of cytomegalovirus exposure and HLA in healthy donors. Turning to the study itself: Early released data comprised around 80 million unique TCRs from HLA-typed donors.

PCR employed 60 Vbeta and 13 Jbeta primers. Clones were sequenced by immunoSEQ multiplex PCR, and TCRdb holds only the in-frame ones, with some missing. This sample carries over 150,000 clones, over 80% of them seen once, and the ten largest clones take more than 1.3%. Worth noting for this clone: Its antigen is currently unknown.

The CDR3 has 14 amino acids. Study-wide findings and caveats: Over 15,000 TCR beta sequences were associated with HLA alleles at 0.05 false discovery rate in a later analysis. The later analysis indicated that the majority of CMV-associated TCR beta chains appeared HLA-restricted. Most subjects' HLA-A and HLA-B alleles were reportedly predicted from TCR beta sequences.

The source material was PBMCs. The chain has TRBV21-1 and TRBJ2-7; the D segment call TRBD1 is taken from the table without a DNA check. TRBV21-1 is flagged as a pseudogene. The TCR sequence derives from a girl aged 10-17 years in good health and CMV-seropositive. The CDR3 DNA is TGTGCCAGCAGCAAAGGGGGGCAGTCCTACGAGCAGTACTTC. Translating it yields CASSKGGQSYEQYF.